The TCR beta chain described here comes from a study of blood T cell repertoires in COVID-19. Germline assignment: CDR1 SGHNT and CDR2 YYREEE (reference sequence). The CDR3 is 14 residues long. The germline V and J ends were trimmed by 4 bases and 3 bases, with 12 bases remaining between them. TCRdb's table, derived via immunoSEQ multiplex PCR, lists solely in-frame clones and lacks some. The table includes around 450,000 clones, 90% detected once. The sample comprised PBMCs or T cells enriched from blood (not recorded which). The sequence came from a young man who had recovered from COVID-19. The V call is TRBV5-4, the J call TRBJ2-3; possibly TRBD1 for D (5 bases). The CDR3 is CASSPDRLTDTQYF. The DNA for the CDR3 is TGTGCCAGCAGCCCCGACAGATTAACAGATACGCAGTATTTT.